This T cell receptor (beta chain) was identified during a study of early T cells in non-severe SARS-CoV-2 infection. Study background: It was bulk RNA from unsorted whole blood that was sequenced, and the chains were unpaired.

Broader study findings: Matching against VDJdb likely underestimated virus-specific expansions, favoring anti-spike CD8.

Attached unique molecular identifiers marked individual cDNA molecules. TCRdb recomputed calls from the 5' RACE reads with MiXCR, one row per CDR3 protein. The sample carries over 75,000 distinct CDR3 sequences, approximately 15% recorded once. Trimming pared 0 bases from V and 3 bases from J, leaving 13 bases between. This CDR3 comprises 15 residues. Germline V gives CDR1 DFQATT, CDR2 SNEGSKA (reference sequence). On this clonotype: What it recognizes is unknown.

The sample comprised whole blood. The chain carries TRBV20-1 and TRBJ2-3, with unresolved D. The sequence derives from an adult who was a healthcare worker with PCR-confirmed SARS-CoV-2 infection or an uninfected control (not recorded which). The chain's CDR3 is CSARDNYVPTDTQYF. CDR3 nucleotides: TGCAGTGCTAGAGATAATTACGTTCCTACAGATACGCAGTATTTT.